Listed here is a single T cell receptor beta chain. The data stem from a study of blood T cell repertoires in COVID-19. Study background: The United States, Italy and Spain supplied acute and convalescent COVID-19 samples. The analysed material was cDNA or gDNA that came from T cells, B-cell-depleted T cells, or PBMCs.

Per the study methods: The authors estimated nucleated cell counts from reference gene primer amplification. Only in-frame clones appear in the TCRdb table, and some are missing; sequencing was by immunoSEQ multiplex PCR. V and J calls and clone size are as listed in that table; D and trimming were resolved from the DNA. Among some 120,000 clones listed, approximately 80% were seen once. Trimming removed 0 bases at V and 7 bases at J, with 4 bases between. Germline-derived CDR1 and CDR2 are DFQATT and SNEGSKA (reference sequence). The CDR3 has 11 residues. The TCR was taken from a woman aged 45-59 years with acute or convalescent COVID-19. The V gene is TRBV20-1, the J gene TRBJ2-1; D is unresolved. Sequenced sample: peripheral blood. CDR3: CSARELNEQFF. In DNA, the CDR3 is TGCAGTGCTAGAGAGCTAAATGAGCAGTTCTTC.